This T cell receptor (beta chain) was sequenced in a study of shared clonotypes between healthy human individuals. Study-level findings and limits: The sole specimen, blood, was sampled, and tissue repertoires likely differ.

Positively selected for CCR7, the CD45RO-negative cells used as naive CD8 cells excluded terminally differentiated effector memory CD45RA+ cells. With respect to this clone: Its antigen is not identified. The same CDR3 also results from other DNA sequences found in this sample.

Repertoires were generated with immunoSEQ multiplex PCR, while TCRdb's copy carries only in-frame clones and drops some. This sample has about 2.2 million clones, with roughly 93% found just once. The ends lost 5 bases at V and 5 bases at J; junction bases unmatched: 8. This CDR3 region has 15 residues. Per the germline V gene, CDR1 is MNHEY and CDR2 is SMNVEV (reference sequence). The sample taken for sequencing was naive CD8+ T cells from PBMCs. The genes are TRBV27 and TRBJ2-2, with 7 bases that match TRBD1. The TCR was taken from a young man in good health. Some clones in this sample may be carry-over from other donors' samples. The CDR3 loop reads CASSPYRGGTGELFF. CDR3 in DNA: TGTGCCAGCAGTCCTTACAGGGGCGGGACCGGGGAGCTGTTTTTT.